These 5 T cell receptor beta chains were sequenced from one sample in a study of siplizumab effects on memory and regulatory T cells. Measured with immunoSEQ multiplex PCR; TCRdb has only the in-frame clones, and not every one. The sample includes about 94,000 clones, 94% of them seen just once. The material sequenced was non-Treg CD4+ T cells sorted from blood. These receptors were taken from a human donor in good health.

The chain links TRBV6-5 to TRBJ2-7; D may match TRBD1 or TRBD2 (5 bases each). The ends were cut back, 3 bases at V and 5 bases at J, with 8 bases in the middle. CDR1 MNHEY and CDR2 SVGAGI come from the germline V gene. This CDR3 spans 12 amino acids. CDR3 in DNA: TGTGCCAGCAGTTATGGGGGAAACGAGCAGTACTTC. Protein product: CASSYGGNEQYF.

The V gene is TRBV7-3, the J gene TRBJ2-3; unclear D gene. Trimming removed 4 bases at V and 4 bases at J, with 9 bases between. The CDR3 covers 13 residues. CDR1 and CDR2 (germline): SGHTA, FQGTGA. The CDR3 sequence is CASSSLAADTQYF. As DNA, the CDR3 is TGTGCCAGCAGCTCCTTAGCTGCAGATACGCAGTATTTT.

This rearrangement joins TRBV29-1 to TRBJ1-1; D call uncertain. V dropped 5 bases and J dropped 2 bases, with 3 bases sitting between them. Germline assignment: CDR1 SQVTM and CDR2 ANQGSEA. There are 10 residues in the CDR3. This CDR3 is CSVSNTEAFF. CDR3 bases: TGCAGCGTTTCAAACACTGAAGCTTTCTTT. The entire variable domain, with the rest obtained from reference TRBV29-1 and TRBJ1-1, is as follows: SAVISQKPSRDICQRGTSLTIQCQVDSQVTMMFWYRQQPGQSLTLIATANQGSEATYESGFVIDKFPISRPNLTFSTLTVSNMSPEDSSIYLCSVSNTEAFFGQGTRLTVV.

The chain has TRBV2 and TRBJ1-2; 8 positions agree with TRBD1. Germline-derived CDR1 and CDR2 are SNHLY and FYNNEI. V shed 1 base, J shed 3 bases, and the junction held 1 base outside the gene matches. The CDR3 contains 14 residues. The CDR3 DNA is TGTGCCAGCAGTGAAGGGACAGGGCACTATGGCTACACCTTC. This sequence encodes CASSEGTGHYGYTF.

The V gene is TRBV19, the J gene TRBJ2-7; the match to TRBD1 covers 8 bases. CDR3 length: 17 amino acids. Germline CDR1 and CDR2: LNHDA and SQIVND (reference sequence). V dropped 2 bases and J dropped 2; count of bases not matched to a gene: 11. The CDR3 spells CASSIRGGQGRTYEQYF. DNA of the CDR3: TGTGCCAGTAGTATACGGGGAGGACAGGGACGGACCTACGAGCAGTACTTC.